Sequencing of this TCR beta chain was carried out in a study of response to subunit inactivated influenza vaccine. MiXCR was run by TCRdb on the RT-PCR reads, yielding one entry per CDR3 protein. The data hold around 600,000 distinct CDR3 sequences, with about 11% observed a single time. This clonotype showed up just a few times. The J segment lost 6 bases and the V segment lost 0 bases, leaving 18 bases of the junction unmatched. This CDR3 is 19 amino acids long. Germline CDR1 is SGHAT and CDR2 is FQDESV (reference sequence). These data were also filed under a second study, of T cells expressing NK-cell markers. This second report adds: In generating TCR beta cDNA, 5'RACE template switching with UMIs was used. TCR beta repertoires came from sorted CD3+CD56+NKG2C+, CD3+CD56+NKG2C- and CD3+CD56-NKG2C+ T cells. HCMV serostatus: most of the eight sequenced donors positive, one negative. The authors applied an anti-gamma-delta TCR antibody in several experiments, and it restricted sorting to alpha-beta TCR T cells.

The chain is built from TRBV11-1 and TRBJ2-7, with 9 bases fitting TRBD2. The clonotype was recovered from a man aged 45 to 65 who received an inactivated influenza vaccine. The source material was PBMCs from blood, sampled on the day of vaccination. The CDR3 DNA reads TGTGCCAGCAGCTTAGCTCTCGCGATCGCGGGAGGGCCGTCTAGCGAGCAGTACTTC. Residues: CASSLALAIAGGPSSEQYF. Full variable domain (remainder filled in from reference TRBV11-1 and TRBJ2-7): EAEVAQSPRYKITEKSQAVAFWCDPISGHATLYWYRQILGQGPELLVQFQDESVVDDSQLPKDRFSAERLKGVDSTLKIQPAELGDSAMYLCASSLALAIAGGPSSEQYFGPGTRLTVT.